The 4 T cell receptor beta chains below all came from one sample that was sequenced in a study of blood T cell repertoires in COVID-19. Here immunoSEQ multiplex PCR was the method, and the copy in TCRdb shows in-frame clones only, minus some. Of about 270,000 clones in the sample, 85% to 95% are singletons; the top ten hold about 3%. Sequenced material: PBMCs or T cells enriched from blood (not recorded which). All receptors come from a man aged 35-49 years who had been exposed to COVID-19.

The genes are TRBV5-1 and TRBJ2-1; possible D gene TRBD1, 6 bases. Germline values: CDR1 SGHRS, CDR2 YFSETQ. V lost 4 bases and J 4 bases, leaving 12 bases between the germline ends. There are 14 residues in the CDR3. CDR3 region: CASSPDRVYNEQFF. The CDR3 coding sequence is TGCGCCAGCAGCCCGGACAGAGTATACAATGAGCAGTTCTTC.

For the CDR3, the DNA is TGTGCCAGCAGAAACAGGGGGCCAGGTGAAGCTTTCTTT. Amino acid sequence: CASRNRGPGEAFF. The genes are TRBV27 and TRBJ1-1; 9 positions agree with TRBD1. Per the germline V gene, CDR1 is MNHEY and CDR2 is SMNVEV (reference sequence). The CDR3 totals 13 residues. V was pared by 6 bases and J by 7 bases, with 6 bases of the junction left unmatched.

This chain uses TRBV29-1 with TRBJ1-4, with 8 bases identical to TRBD1. CDR1 and CDR2 from the germline V gene are SQVTM and ANQGSEA. The CDR3 has 12 amino acids. The junction had 6 bases not matched to a gene; V was cut back by 7 bases and J by 8 bases. In DNA, the CDR3 is TGCAGCGGAGGACAGGGTAGGGAAAAACTGTTTTTT. Translated, it gives CSGGQGREKLFF.

This clone was picked up one time. This chain connects TRBV5-1 to TRBJ2-3; a weak D match, TRBD2 (6 bases). The CDR3 extends over 15 amino acids. The V and J ends lost 4 bases and 5 bases respectively, with 17 bases between them. The germline gives CDR1 SGHRS, CDR2 YFSETQ. The CDR3 nucleotides read TGCGCCAGCAGCCTCTCCCCACTAGCCGGAGATACGCAGTATTTT. Its protein product is CASSLSPLAGDTQYF.